This section outlines one T cell receptor (beta chain) sequence together with its context. Antigen unknown. Focal radiation and CTLA-4 blockade (ipilimumab) were tested in chemo-refractory metastatic non-small-cell lung cancer patients. The germline V gene has CDR1 MNHEY and CDR2 SVGAGI. This CDR3 spans 13 amino acids. V lost 3 bases to trimming and J lost 3 bases, with 9 bases between them. This sample is part of a study of radiotherapy plus CTLA-4 blockade in lung cancer. Study-wide background: Disease control was seen in 30% to 35% of patients, objective responses in roughly 17%. General study findings and limits: Blood TCR clones of tumor origin expanded after radiotherapy plus ipilimumab. Response, reportedly, was best predicted by interferon-beta along with early blood T cell clone dynamics.

Libraries were prepared by immunoSEQ multiplex PCR; TCRdb keeps only in-frame clonotypes and omits some of them. The table includes approximately 78,000 clones, around 73% detected once. The origin of this receptor is a human donor with non-small cell lung cancer who had a complete response to radiotherapy plus ipilimumab. The starting material was peripheral blood, obtained from a patient treated with radiotherapy plus ipilimumab. The rearrangement joins TRBV6-5 to TRBJ2-7; no clear D gene. The CDR3 here is CASSYGPDYEQYV. CDR3 nucleotides: TGTGCCAGCAGTTATGGACCGGACTACGAGCAGTACGTC.